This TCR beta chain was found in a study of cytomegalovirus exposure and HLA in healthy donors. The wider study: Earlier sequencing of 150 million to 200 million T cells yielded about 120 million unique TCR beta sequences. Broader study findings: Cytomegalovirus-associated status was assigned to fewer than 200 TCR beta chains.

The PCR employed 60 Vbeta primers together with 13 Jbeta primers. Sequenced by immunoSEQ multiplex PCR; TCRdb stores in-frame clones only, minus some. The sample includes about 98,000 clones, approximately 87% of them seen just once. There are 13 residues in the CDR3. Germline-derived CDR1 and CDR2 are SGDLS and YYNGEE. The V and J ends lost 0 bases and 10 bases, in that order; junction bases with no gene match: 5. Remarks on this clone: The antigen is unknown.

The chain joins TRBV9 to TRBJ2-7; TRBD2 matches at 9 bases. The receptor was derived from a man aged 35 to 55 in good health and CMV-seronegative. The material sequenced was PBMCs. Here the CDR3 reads CASSVGGLAYQYF. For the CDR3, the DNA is TGTGCCAGCAGCGTAGGGGGACTAGCTTATCAGTACTTC.